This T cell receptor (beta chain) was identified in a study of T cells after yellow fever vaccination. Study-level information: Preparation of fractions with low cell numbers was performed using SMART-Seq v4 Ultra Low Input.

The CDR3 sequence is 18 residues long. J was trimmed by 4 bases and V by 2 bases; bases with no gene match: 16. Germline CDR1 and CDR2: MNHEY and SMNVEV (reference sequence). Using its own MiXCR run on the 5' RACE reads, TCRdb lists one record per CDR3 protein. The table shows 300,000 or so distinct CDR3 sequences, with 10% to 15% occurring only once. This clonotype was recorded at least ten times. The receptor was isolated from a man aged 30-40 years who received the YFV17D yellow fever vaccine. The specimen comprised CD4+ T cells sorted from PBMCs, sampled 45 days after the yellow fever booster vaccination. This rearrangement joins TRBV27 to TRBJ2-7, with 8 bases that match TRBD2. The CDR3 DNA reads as TGTGCCAGCAGTTTACCACTTTTGACTAGCGAGCTGTGTTACGAGCAGTACTTC. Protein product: CASSLPLLTSELCYEQYF.